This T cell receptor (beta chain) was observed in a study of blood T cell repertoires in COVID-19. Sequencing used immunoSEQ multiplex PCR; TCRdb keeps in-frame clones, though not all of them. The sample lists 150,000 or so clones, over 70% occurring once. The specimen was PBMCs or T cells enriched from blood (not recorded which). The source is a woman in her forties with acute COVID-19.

CDR3 coding DNA: TGTGCCAGCACCCTTAGCGGGAGGGGCAATGAGCAGTTCTTC. Its translation: CASTLSGRGNEQFF. The chain carries TRBV2 and TRBJ2-1; 11 bases align to TRBD2. Losses at the gene ends were 7 bases for V and 6 bases for J; bases not matched to a gene: 5. This CDR3 is built from 14 residues. Per the germline V gene, CDR1 is SNHLY and CDR2 is FYNNEI.